This T cell receptor beta chain was profiled in a study of PD-1 blockade in classical Hodgkin lymphoma. General study findings and limits: In CD4+ cells, TCR diversity went up significantly by C4D1, but in CD8+ cells it did not. Individuals initiating nivolumab under 1 year after ASCT were excluded. Lower baseline TCR diversity was reported for newly diagnosed patients than for healthy donors.

With regard to this clone: Its cognate antigen is unknown.

Germline values: CDR1 SGHNT, CDR2 YYREEE (reference sequence). The CDR3 runs to 14 residues. V shed 6 bases, J shed 4 bases, and the junction held 9 bases outside the gene matches. Described time point: cycle 4 day 1 (C4D1), after five to seven weeks of nivolumab. All patients experienced relapse after autologous stem cell transplantation, and brentuximab vedotin exposure was variable. TCRdb's copy holds only in-frame clones and misses some; the assay was immunoSEQ multiplex PCR. This table has roughly 8,200 clones, roughly nine tenths appearing once. The rearrangement joins TRBV5-4 to TRBJ1-1; 7 bases are shared with TRBD1. The source of this sequence is a human donor with classical Hodgkin lymphoma. Sequencing was performed on peripheral blood mononuclear cells (PBMCs), taken before the fourth cycle of nivolumab. CDR3 coding DNA: TGTGCCAGCAATACAAGAGCAGGGGGCACTGAAGCTTTCTTT. As protein: CASNTRAGGTEAFF. The whole variable domain, remainder taken from reference TRBV5-4 and TRBJ1-1, is ETGVTQSPTHLIKTRGQQVTLRCSSQSGHNTVSWYQQALGQGPQFIFQYYREEENGRGNFPPRFSGLQFPNYSSELNVNALELDDSALYLCASNTRAGGTEAFFGQGTRLTVV.